This T cell receptor beta chain was profiled in a study of T cells in Graves' hyperthyroidism and ophthalmopathy. Study results and limitations: Classification by a 13 V-J model distinguished ophthalmopathy from stable hyperthyroidism.

Diagnosis rested on symptoms, serum thyroxine and TRAb, thyroid ultrasound, and orbital computed tomography. In germline, CDR1 is KGHSH, CDR2 LQKENI. V lost 3 bases to trimming and J lost 0 bases, with 12 bases between them. This CDR3 is built from 15 residues. Using RNA transcripts as the source, TCR beta CDR3 regions were amplified. First-round RT-PCR targeting the TCR CDR3 was performed with the HTBI primer set. A single record per CDR3 protein comes from TCRdb applying MiXCR to the multiplex PCR reads. The top ten clones hold 20% to 25% of a sample with hundreds of thousands of distinct CDR3 sequences, about 14% of them seen once. Ten or more counts support this clonotype. The target antigen is unknown.

This chain links TRBV18 with TRBJ2-7, with no clear D. The TCR originated in a woman aged 25 to 39 with Graves' hyperthyroidism. Sequencing used blood. The DNA for the CDR3 is TGTGCCAGCTCACCGACGTTGGCAGTCTCCTACGAGCAGTACTTC. Translated: CASSPTLAVSYEQYF.